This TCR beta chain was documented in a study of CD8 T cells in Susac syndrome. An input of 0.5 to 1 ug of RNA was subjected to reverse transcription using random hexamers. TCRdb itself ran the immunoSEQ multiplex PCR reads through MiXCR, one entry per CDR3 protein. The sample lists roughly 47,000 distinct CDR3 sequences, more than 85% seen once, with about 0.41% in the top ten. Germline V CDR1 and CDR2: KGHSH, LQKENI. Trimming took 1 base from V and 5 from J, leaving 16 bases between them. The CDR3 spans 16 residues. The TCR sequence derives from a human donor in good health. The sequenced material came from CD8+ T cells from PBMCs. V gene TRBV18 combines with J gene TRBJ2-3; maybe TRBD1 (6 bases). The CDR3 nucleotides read TGTGCCAGCTCACCACAGGACAGCCAGACCCTAGATACGCAGTATTTT. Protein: CASSPQDSQTLDTQYF.